This paragraph reports one TCR beta chain. The sample comes from a study of CD8 T cells in Susac syndrome. Random-hexamer reverse transcription was applied to about 0.5 to 1 ug RNA. The amplification used immunoSEQ multiplex PCR on TCR beta CDR3; it spanned 54 Vbeta and 13 Jbeta. TCRdb reanalysed the immunoSEQ multiplex PCR reads using MiXCR and keeps one entry per CDR3 protein. The sample yields about 150,000 distinct CDR3 sequences, about 94% seen once. Control patients had untreated stable or active relapsing-remitting multiple sclerosis by revised McDonald criteria. TEMRA cells were FACS-enriched and CD8+ and CD4+ T cells negatively isolated. The CDR3 consists of 15 residues. V shed 7 bases and J 0 bases; nucleotides not matched to a gene: 8. CDR1 is LNHDA, CDR2 SQIVND, per germline (reference sequence).

This rearrangement joins TRBV19 to TRBJ2-7, with TRBD1 matching 8 bases. Material: CD8+ T cells from PBMCs. This TCR was recovered from a human donor with multiple sclerosis. This chain's CDR3 is CASTMGTGFSYEQYF. CDR3 coding DNA: TGTGCCAGTACCATGGGGACAGGCTTCTCCTACGAGCAGTACTTC.